This T cell receptor beta chain emerged from a study of control samples from healthy donors and cancer patients. Profiling relied on immunoSEQ multiplex PCR, and the TCRdb table lists in-frame clones only, not all of them. The sample holds about 110,000 clones, 85% to 90% seen once. Germline-derived CDR1 and CDR2 are MNHEY and SVGAGI. This CDR3 contains 13 residues. The junction had 0 bases not matched to a gene; V was cut back by 6 bases and J by 4 bases. The TCR originated in a woman aged 55-70 years with lung cancer. V and J are TRBV6-5 and TRBJ1-2, with 12 bases identical to TRBD1. Input material: PBMCs. CDR3 protein: CASRGQGAYGYTF. In DNA form, the CDR3 reads TGTGCCAGCAGGGGACAGGGGGCCTATGGCTACACCTTC.